These 10 T cell receptor beta chains were all obtained from the same sample, sequenced in a study of blood T cells in healthy people across ages. The use of a sample-barcoded 5' primer and a J-beta primer mix characterized a second PCR of about 6 to 12 cycles. From the 5' RACE reads, TCRdb called clonotypes with MiXCR, one entry per CDR3 protein. The sample has around 1,700,000 distinct CDR3 sequences, about 28% seen once; the top ten hold about 8%. Sequencing input: blood. These TCRs come from a woman in her thirties in good health.

This chain uses TRBV5-5 with TRBJ1-5, with D maybe TRBD1 (5 bases). The V end lost 4 bases, the J end lost 5 bases, and 10 bases lay between the germline ends. The CDR3 is 13 amino acids. Per the germline V gene, CDR1 is SGHKS and CDR2 is YYEKEE (reference sequence). The CDR3 sequence is CASSMDTYQPQHF. CDR3 nucleotides: TGTGCCAGCAGCATGGACACTTATCAGCCCCAGCATTTT.

The V and J genes are TRBV5-1 and TRBJ2-7; 10 bases are a match to TRBD2. CDR3 size: 15 residues. With 4 bases clipped from V and 0 bases from J, the junction kept 4 bases outside the gene matches. Germline lookup yields CDR1 SGHRS and CDR2 YFSETQ. The CDR3 DNA sequence: TGCGCCAGCAGCGAACTAGCGGGGTTCTCCTACGAGCAGTACTTC. Its translation is CASSELAGFSYEQYF. Drawing the rest from reference TRBV5-1 and TRBJ2-7, the complete variable domain is KAGVTQTPRYLIKTRGQQVTLSCSPISGHRSVSWYQQTPGQGLQFLFEYFSETQRNKGNFPGRFSGRQFSNSRSEMNVSTLELGDSALYLCASSELAGFSYEQYFGPGTRLTVT.

This chain joins TRBV11-2 and TRBJ2-5, with D maybe TRBD2 (6 bases). In germline, CDR1 is SGHAT, CDR2 FQNNGV. The ends were cut back, 5 bases at V and 5 bases at J, with 18 bases in the middle. This CDR3 is 15 amino acids long. In DNA form, the CDR3 reads TGTGCCAGCAGCCAGATCGGAGGGATGCGGGAGACCCAGTACTTC. Translated: CASSQIGGMRETQYF.

The CDR3 region is CASSYFRGGEQYF. In DNA form, the CDR3 reads TGTGCCAGCAGTTACTTCCGTGGGGGCGAGCAGTACTTC. The chain couples TRBV6-5 to TRBJ2-7, with D perhaps given as TRBD1 or TRBD2 (5 bases each). CDR1 MNHEY and CDR2 SVGAGI come from the germline V gene. With 1 base removed from V and 6 bases from J, the gap between germline ends came to 10 bases. The CDR3 is made up of 13 amino acids.

The genes are TRBV4-1 and TRBJ2-1; possibly TRBD1 or TRBD2 for D (5 bases each). The J call may not be correct, given that the DNA end is closer to TRBJ2-7. Germline V lookup: CDR1 MGHRA, CDR2 YSYEKL. CDR3 length: 17 residues. The CDR3 sequence is CASSQEGPGAVYNEQYF. CDR3 DNA: TGCGCCAGCAGCCAAGAAGGGCCCGGGGCTGTCTACAATGAGCAGTACTTC.

This clonotype was found a few times. One junction end disagrees with the germline gene, perhaps due to a read error. This chain connects TRBV4-1 to TRBJ2-1; the D is unclear. The CDR3 is made up of 14 amino acids. Looked up from germline, CDR1 is MGHRA and CDR2 is YSYEKL. CDR3 in DNA: TGCGCCAACAGCCGCTCTTTTGGGTCGCAGGAGCAGTTCTTC. It is translated as CANSRSFGSQEQFF.

The table lists this clonotype with a few counts. V usage is TRBV7-2 and J usage is TRBJ1-5; D is perhaps TRBD1 (5 bases). The CDR3 length is 15 residues. CDR1 and CDR2 from the germline V gene are SGHTA and FQGNSA. V dropped 5 bases and J dropped 7 bases, with 18 bases sitting between them. CDR3 sequence (DNA): TGTGCCAGCAGCCCTCCGGTGGGGCAACGCCAGCCCCAGCATTTT. This codes for CASSPPVGQRQPQHF.

The rearrangement links TRBV20-1 to TRBJ1-5; 8 bases line up with TRBD1. Per germline, CDR1 DFQATT and CDR2 SNEGSKA (reference sequence). The trim removed 1 base at V and 3 bases at J, leaving 5 bases unmatched. This CDR3 has 15 amino acids. For the CDR3, the DNA is TGCAGTGCTAGAGCCCTGGGACAGGTCAATCAGCCCCAGCATTTT. It encodes CSARALGQVNQPQHF.

Here the CDR3 reads CASSFLDQGGEQYF. Written as DNA, the CDR3 is TGTGCCAGCAGCTTCCTAGATCAGGGGGGCGAGCAGTACTTC. This chain links TRBV7-2 with TRBJ2-7; TRBD1 is a possible D gene (7 bases). Per germline, CDR1 SGHTA and CDR2 FQGNSA. There are 14 residues in the CDR3. The ends were cut back, 3 bases at V and 6 bases at J, with 15 bases in the middle.

The chain carries TRBV12-5 and TRBJ2-5, with D possibly matching TRBD1 (5 bases). This CDR3 spans 15 amino acids. Trimming cost V 5 bases and J 4 bases, with 17 bases left between them. Germline-derived CDR1 and CDR2 are LGHNT and FRNRAP. CDR3 nucleotide sequence: TGTGCTAGTGGTACATGGACCTCCCAGGGAGAGACCCAGTACTTC. This encodes CASGTWTSQGETQYF.